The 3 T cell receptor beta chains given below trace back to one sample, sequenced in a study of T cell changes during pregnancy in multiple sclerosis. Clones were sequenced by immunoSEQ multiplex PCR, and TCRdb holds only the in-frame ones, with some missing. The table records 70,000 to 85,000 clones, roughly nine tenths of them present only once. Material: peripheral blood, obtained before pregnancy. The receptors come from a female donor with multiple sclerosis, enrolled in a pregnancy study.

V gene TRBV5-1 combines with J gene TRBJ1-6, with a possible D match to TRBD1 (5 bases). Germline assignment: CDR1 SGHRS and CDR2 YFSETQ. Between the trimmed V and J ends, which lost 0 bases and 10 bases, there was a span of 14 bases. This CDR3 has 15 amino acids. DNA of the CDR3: TGCGCCAGCAGCTTGGCCGTTGGGGCGGCATCACCCCTCCACTTT. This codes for CASSLAVGAASPLHF.

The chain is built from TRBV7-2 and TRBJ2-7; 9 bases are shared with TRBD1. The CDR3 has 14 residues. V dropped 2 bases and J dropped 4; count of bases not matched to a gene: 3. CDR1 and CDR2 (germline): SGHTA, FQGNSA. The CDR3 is CASSLYRGPYEQYF. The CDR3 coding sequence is TGTGCCAGCAGCTTATACAGGGGGCCGTACGAGCAGTACTTC.

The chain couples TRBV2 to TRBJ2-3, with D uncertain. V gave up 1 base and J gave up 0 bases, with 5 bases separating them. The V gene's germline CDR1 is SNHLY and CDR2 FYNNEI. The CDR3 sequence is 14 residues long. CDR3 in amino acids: CASSEGPSTDTQYF. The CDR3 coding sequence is TGTGCCAGCAGTGAAGGGCCGAGCACAGATACGCAGTATTTT. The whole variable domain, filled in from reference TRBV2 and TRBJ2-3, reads EPEVTQTPSHQVTQMGQEVILRCVPISNHLYFYWYRQILGQKVEFLVSFYNNEISEKSEIFDDQFSVERPDGSNFTLKIRSTKLEDSAMYFCASSEGPSTDTQYFGPGTRLTVL.